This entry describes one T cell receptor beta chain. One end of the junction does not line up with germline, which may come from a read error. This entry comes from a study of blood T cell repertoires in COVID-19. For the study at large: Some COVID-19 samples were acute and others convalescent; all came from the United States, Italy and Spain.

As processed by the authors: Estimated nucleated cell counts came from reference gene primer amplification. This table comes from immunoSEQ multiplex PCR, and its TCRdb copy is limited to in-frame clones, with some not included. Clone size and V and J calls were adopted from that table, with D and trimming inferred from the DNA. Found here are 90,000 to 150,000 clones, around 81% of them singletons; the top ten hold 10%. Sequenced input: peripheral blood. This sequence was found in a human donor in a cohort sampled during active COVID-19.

CDR3 sequence: CASSLGQTGGRSYEQYF. The DNA of the CDR3 is TGTGCTAGCAGCTTAGGGCAAACAGGGGGTCGAAGCTACGAGCAGTACTTC. V is TRBV7-7 and J is TRBJ2-7, with 8 nucleotides matching TRBD1. The germline V gene has CDR1 SSHAT and CDR2 FNYEAQ (reference sequence). The CDR3 runs to 17 residues.